These T cell receptor beta chains were read from a single sample in a study of shared clonotypes between healthy human individuals. Assay: immunoSEQ multiplex PCR; the TCRdb copy retains only in-frame clones and omits some. The table lists 1.5 million to 2.5 million clones, approximately 94% of them singletons. Specimen: naive CD8+ T cells sorted from blood. The receptors stem from a man aged 18 to 29 in good health. Each CDR3 is given with its conserved first and last residue. The D gene is left open where the match is weak. For some rows the clone size is stated as once, few or many, or as a class when expanded; others skip it.

TRBV27	-	-	TRBJ2-3	TGTGCCAGCATGGGTTTCTCTAGCACAGATACGCAGTATTTT	CASMGFSSTDTQYF
TRBV19	-	-	TRBJ2-1	TGTGCCAGCGGGGACTGGGGATACAATGAGCAGTTCTTC	CASGDWGYNEQFF
TRBV5-4	-	-	TRBJ2-1	TGTGCCAGCAGCTTGGATAAGAGTTTCAATGAGCAGTTCTTC	CASSLDKSFNEQFF
TRBV25-1	-	-	TRBJ1-5	TGTGCCAGCAGTTTGACAGGTGGCAATCAGCCCCAGCATTTT	CASSLTGGNQPQHF
TRBV27	TRBD2	once	TRBJ2-7	TGTGCCAGCAGTTTAAGGCGGGGGGGAAGTTACGAGCAGTACTTC	CASSLRRGGSYEQYF
TRBV2	-	-	TRBJ2-2	TGTGCCAGAAAGAGTCGAGGGGCTGTGAACACCGGGGAGCTGTTTTTT	CARKSRGAVNTGELFF
TRBV10-2	-	once	TRBJ2-3	TGCGCCAGCAGTGATCCAGATACGCAGTATTTT	CASSDPDTQYF
TRBV13	-	-	TRBJ2-3	TGTGCCAGCAGCTCCGGCTTCGGAGCTTCAAGCACAGATACGCAGTATTTT	CASSSGFGASSTDTQYF
TRBV6-1	TRBD1	-	TRBJ1-1	TGTGCCAGCAGCAATCCAGGGACAGGCTACACTGAAGCTTTCTTT	CASSNPGTGYTEAFF
TRBV28	-	once	TRBJ2-4	TGTGCCAGCAGTCAACCCGGGACCCTAGACATTCAGTACTTC	CASSQPGTLDIQYF
TRBV6-5	TRBD1	-	TRBJ2-1	TGTGCCAGCAGTCTCGGACAGGGAATCAGGAATGAGCAGTTCTTC	CASSLGQGIRNEQFF
TRBV5-1	-	-	TRBJ1-1	TGCGCCAGCAGCGCGGGGACCACTGAAGCTTTCTTT	CASSAGTTEAFF
TRBV6-6	-	-	TRBJ2-3	TGTGCCAGCAGTTCCGGAGGGGCAGATACGCAGTATTTT	CASSSGGADTQYF
TRBV30	-	-	TRBJ2-7	TGTGCCTGGAGTGTAGCAGGCTACGAGCAGTACTTC	CAWSVAGYEQYF
TRBV13	TRBD2	-	TRBJ2-7	TGTGCCAGCAGCTCCGGACTAGCGGGAGGCGAGCAGTACTTC	CASSSGLAGGEQYF
TRBV13	-	-	TRBJ2-7	TGTGCCAGCAGCCGAGGTGGGGGTTCCTACGAGCAGTACTTC	CASSRGGGSYEQYF